The clone carrying this TCR beta chain was counted at least ten times. Its antigen is still unknown. The read ends 3 residues shy of where the CDR3 ends; the end is completed using the germline J gene. These data come from a study of T cell clonality in common variable immunodeficiency. Trimming removed 6 bases from V and 3 bases from J; junction bases left unmatched: 6. The length of the CDR3 is 16 residues. Germline CDR1 reads MDHEN; CDR2 reads SYDVKM. Here immunoSEQ multiplex PCR was the method, and the copy in TCRdb shows in-frame clones only, minus some. The sample shows fewer than 50,000 clones, none of them appearing just once. Each donor provided roughly 4.5 to 8.5 ml of heparinized whole blood. Study observations and caveats: Common variable immunodeficiency TCR beta sequences reportedly had fewer deletions and N-nucleotide insertions. Patient heterogeneity in the CVID cohort limited correlations between repertoire features and clinical complications.

The rearrangement links TRBV28 to TRBJ2-6, with 9 bases that match TRBD2. Sample: peripheral blood mononuclear cells. The sequence derives from a person aged 18 to 70 in good health. The CDR3 here is CASRAGTSHGANVLTF. The part of the CDR3 DNA that was read is TGTGCCAGCAGGGCCGGGACTAGCCATGGGGCCAACGTC.